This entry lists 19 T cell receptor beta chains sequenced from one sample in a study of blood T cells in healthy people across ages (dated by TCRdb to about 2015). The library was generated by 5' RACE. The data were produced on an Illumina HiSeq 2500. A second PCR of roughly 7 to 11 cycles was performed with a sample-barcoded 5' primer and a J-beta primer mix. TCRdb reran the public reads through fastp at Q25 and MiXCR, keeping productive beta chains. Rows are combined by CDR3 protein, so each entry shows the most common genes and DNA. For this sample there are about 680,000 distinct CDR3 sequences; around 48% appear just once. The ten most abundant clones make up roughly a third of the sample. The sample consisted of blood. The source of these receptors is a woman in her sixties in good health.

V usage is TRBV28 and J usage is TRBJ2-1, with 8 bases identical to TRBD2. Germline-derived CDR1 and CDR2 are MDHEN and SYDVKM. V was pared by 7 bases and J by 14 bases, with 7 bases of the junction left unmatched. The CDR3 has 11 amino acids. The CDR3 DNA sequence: TGTGCCAGCACCCAGCGGGAGAAGGAGTTCTTC. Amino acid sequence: CASTQREKEFF.

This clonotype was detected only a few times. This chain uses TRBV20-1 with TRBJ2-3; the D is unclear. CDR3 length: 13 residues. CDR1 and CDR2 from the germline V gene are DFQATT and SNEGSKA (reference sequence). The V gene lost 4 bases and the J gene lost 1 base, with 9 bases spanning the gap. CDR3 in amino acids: CSAILGGTDTQYF. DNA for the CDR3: TGCAGTGCTATTCTTGGCGGCACAGATACGCAGTATTTT.

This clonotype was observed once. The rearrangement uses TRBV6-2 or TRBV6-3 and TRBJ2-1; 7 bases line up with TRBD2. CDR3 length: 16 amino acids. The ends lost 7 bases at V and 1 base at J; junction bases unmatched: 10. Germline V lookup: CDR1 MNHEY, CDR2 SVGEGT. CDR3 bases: TGTGCCAGCACTGTACCCAGCGGGAAATCCTACAATGAGCAGTTCTTC. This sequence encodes CASTVPSGKSYNEQFF.

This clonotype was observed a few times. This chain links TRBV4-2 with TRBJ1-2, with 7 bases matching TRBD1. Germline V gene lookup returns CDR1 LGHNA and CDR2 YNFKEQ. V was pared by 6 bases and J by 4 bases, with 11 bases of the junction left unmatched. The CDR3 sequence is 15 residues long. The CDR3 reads CASSLTGTDIYGYTF. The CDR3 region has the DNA TGTGCCAGCAGTCTAACCGGGACAGATATCTATGGCTACACCTTC.

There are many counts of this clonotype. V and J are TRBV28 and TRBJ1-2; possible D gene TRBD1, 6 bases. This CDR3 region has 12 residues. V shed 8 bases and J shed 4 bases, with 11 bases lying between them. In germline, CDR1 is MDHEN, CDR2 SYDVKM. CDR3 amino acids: CASALGAYGYTF. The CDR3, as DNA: TGTGCCAGCGCCTTGGGGGCCTATGGCTACACCTTC.

The DNA of the CDR3 is TGTGCCAGCAGCCCAGACAGGGGGCGGGGGAACACTGAAGCTTTCTTT. This gives the protein CASSPDRGRGNTEAFF. The V call is TRBV5-6, the J call TRBJ1-1, with TRBD1 matching 10 bases. CDR3 length equals 16 residues. V lost 4 bases to trimming and J lost 1 base; unmatched junction nucleotides: 7. The germline gives CDR1 SGHDT, CDR2 YYEEEE.

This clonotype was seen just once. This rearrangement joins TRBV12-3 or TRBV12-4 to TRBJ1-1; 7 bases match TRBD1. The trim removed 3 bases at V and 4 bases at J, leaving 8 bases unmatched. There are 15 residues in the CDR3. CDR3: CASSLWEGASTEAFF. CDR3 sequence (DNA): TGTGCCAGCAGTTTGTGGGAGGGGGCGAGCACTGAAGCTTTCTTT.

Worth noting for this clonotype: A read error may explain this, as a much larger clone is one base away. The CDR3 reads CASSVGGTGDTGTQYF. Here the CDR3 DNA reads TGTGCCAGCAGCGTGGGGGGAACGGGAGACACAGGTACGCAGTATTTT. V and J are TRBV9 and TRBJ2-3; a weak D match, TRBD2 (6 bases). The CDR3 loop spans 16 amino acids. The germline V gene encodes CDR1 SGDLS and CDR2 YYNGEE.

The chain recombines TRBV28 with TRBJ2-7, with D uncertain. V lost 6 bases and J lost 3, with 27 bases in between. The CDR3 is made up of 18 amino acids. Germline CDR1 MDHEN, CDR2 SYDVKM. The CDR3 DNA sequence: TGTGCCAGCAGCCCATCGAGACCGGGCCCCGGGTCATACTACGAGCAGTACTTC. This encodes CASSPSRPGPGSYYEQYF.

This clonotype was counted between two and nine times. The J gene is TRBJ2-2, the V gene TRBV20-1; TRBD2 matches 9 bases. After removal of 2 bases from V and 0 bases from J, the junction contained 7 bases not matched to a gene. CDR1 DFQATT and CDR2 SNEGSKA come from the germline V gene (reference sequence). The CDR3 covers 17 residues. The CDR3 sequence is CSARTSSGGTNTGELFF. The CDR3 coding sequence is TGCAGTGCTAGAACGAGTAGCGGGGGCACGAACACCGGGGAGCTGTTTTTT.

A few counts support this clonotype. Written as DNA, the CDR3 is TGTGCCAGCAGCCCAGGGGCAACTAATGAAAAACTGTTTTTT. It is translated as CASSPGATNEKLFF. This rearrangement joins TRBV7-9 to TRBJ1-4, with D perhaps TRBD1 (6 bases). The CDR3 spans 14 residues. The germline V gene encodes CDR1 SEHNR and CDR2 FQNEAQ (reference sequence). V lost 5 bases to trimming and J lost 0 bases, with 7 bases between them.

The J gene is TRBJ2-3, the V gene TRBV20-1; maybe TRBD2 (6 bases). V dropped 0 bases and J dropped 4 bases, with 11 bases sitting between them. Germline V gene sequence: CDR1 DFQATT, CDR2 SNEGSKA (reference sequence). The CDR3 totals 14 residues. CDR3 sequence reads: CSARDAGTADTQYF. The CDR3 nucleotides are TGCAGTGCTAGAGATGCGGGAACGGCAGATACGCAGTATTTT.

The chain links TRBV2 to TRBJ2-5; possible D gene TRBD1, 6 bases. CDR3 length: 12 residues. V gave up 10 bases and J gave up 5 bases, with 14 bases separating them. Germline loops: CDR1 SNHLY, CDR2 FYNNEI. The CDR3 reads CAIRGVGETQYF. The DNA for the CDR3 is TGTGCCATCAGGGGAGTCGGGGAGACCCAGTACTTC.

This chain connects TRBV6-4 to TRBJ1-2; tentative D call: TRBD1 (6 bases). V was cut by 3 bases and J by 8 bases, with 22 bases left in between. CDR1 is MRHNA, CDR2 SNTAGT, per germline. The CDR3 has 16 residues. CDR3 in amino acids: CASSESAGVTRGGYTF. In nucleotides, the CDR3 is TGTGCCAGCAGTGAATCGGCAGGGGTCACGCGTGGGGGCTACACCTTC.

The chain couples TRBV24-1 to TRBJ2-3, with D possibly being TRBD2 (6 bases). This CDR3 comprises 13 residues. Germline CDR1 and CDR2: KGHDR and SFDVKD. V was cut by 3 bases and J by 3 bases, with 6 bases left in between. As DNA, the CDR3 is TGTGCCACCAGTGATGGAGGGACAGATACGCAGTATTTT. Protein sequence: CATSDGGTDTQYF.

The CDR3: CASSYAGDSYEQYF. CDR3 nucleotide sequence: TGTGCCAGCAGTTACGCAGGGGACTCCTACGAGCAGTACTTC. J is TRBJ2-4 and V is TRBV6-5; maybe TRBD1 (6 bases). Judging by the DNA end, TRBJ2-7 fits better; the J call may be wrong. Looked up from germline, CDR1 is MNHEY and CDR2 is SVGAGI. The CDR3 sequence is 14 residues long.

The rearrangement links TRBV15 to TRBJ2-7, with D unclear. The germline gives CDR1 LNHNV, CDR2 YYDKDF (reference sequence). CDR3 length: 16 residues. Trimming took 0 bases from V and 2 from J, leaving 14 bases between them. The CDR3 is CATSRDDLRTAYEQYF. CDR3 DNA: TGTGCCACCAGCAGAGACGATTTAAGGACGGCCTACGAGCAGTACTTC.

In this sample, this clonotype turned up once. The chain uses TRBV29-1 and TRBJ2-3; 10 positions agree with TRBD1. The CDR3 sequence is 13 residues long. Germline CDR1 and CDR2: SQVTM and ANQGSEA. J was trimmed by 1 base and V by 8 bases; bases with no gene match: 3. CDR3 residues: CSTGQGGTDTQYF. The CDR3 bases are TGCAGCACAGGACAGGGGGGCACAGATACGCAGTATTTT.

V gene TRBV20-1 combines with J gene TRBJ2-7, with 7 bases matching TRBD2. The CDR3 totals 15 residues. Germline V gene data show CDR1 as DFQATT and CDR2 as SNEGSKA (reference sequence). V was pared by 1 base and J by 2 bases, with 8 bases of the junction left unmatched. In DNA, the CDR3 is TGCAGTGCTAGAGTTGCCCAGCGGGGTACCTACGAGCAGTACTTC. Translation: CSARVAQRGTYEQYF.